This T cell receptor beta chain comes out of a study of T cells in localized non-small cell lung cancer. Regarding the study as a whole: Adjacent lung tissue had a median around 50 of the top 100 clones found in the tumor.

Method: immunoSEQ multiplex PCR; TCRdb's copy keeps in-frame clones and lacks some. The data hold 2,500 to 3,000 clones, with around 25% observed a single time. V was clipped by 5 bases and J by 6 bases; unmatched bases: 8. The germline V gene has CDR1 SGHNT and CDR2 YENEEA. CDR3 size: 15 residues. Relative to its sample, this clone is medium-sized. Its antigen is unidentified. The sequenced sample was lung tumor tissue, obtained before any cancer treatment. The sequence was collected from a male donor at least 60 years old with stage I lung adenocarcinoma. The chain recombines TRBV11-3 with TRBJ1-2, with 11 bases lining up with TRBD1. CDR3 bases: TGTGCCAGCAGCCCCCTCGGACAGGGGGCCCATGGCTACACCTTC. Encoded protein: CASSPLGQGAHGYTF.